This TCR beta chain emerged from a study of blood T cells in healthy people across ages. Comments on this clonotype: Antigen: not known.

Donors each provided 9.5 to 10 milliliters of peripheral blood. A J-beta primer mix and a sample-barcoded 5' primer were used in a second PCR of about 7 to 12 cycles. TCRdb re-derived calls from the 5' RACE reads in MiXCR, one entry per CDR3 protein. The repertoire includes hundreds of thousands of distinct CDR3 sequences, approximately 52% of them detected once, and roughly 14% sits in the top ten. The germline V gene has CDR1 KGHSH and CDR2 LQKENI. The CDR3 is 20 amino acids. Trimming took 4 bases from V and 0 from J, leaving 25 bases between them. Whole-study results and caveats: Significant beta diversity loss was already apparent by age roughly 43, declining roughly linearly.

V is TRBV18 and J is TRBJ1-5; a possible D gene is TRBD1 (6 bases). The sample taken for sequencing was blood. The TCR sequence derives from a woman older than 75 in good health. The DNA of the CDR3 is TGTGCCAGCTCACTACAACCCTGGGACACCGCGGCTTATAGCAATCAGCCCCAGCATTTT. This translates into CASSLQPWDTAAYSNQPQHF.